Below are 29 T cell receptor beta chains sequenced from a single sample in a study of T cells in women clearing cervical HPV infection. This table comes from immunoSEQ multiplex PCR, and its TCRdb copy is limited to in-frame clones, with some not included. The sample's table shows roughly 28,000 clones. The specimen was blood buffy coat. These receptors all come from a woman between 18 and 70 years old with a cervical HPV16 infection that either progressed to CIN3+ or cleared (not recorded which).

Note on this clone: The read finishes 3 residues shy of the CDR3 end, and the germline J gene is used to complete it. The chain employs TRBV7-3 and TRBJ1-2; D gene ambiguous. The length of the CDR3 is 13 residues. Germline CDR1 is SGHTA and CDR2 is FQGTGA. The part of the CDR3 DNA that was read is TGTGCCAGCGGCCTCACCACCAAGTTCCGC. This codes for CASGLTTKFR. The entire CDR3 sequence reads CASGLTTKFRYTF.

A remark on this clone: The read comes to an end 3 residues before the CDR3 does, leaving the germline J gene to fill in the end. The chain carries TRBV30 and TRBJ1-5; TRBD1 might be the D (5 bases). V was shortened by 1 base and J by 2 bases, with 12 bases between the two germline ends. The CDR3 covers 15 residues. Germline V gene lookup returns CDR1 GTSNPN and CDR2 SVGIG (reference sequence). CDR3 bases read: TGTGCCTGGAGTGCAGTGGGGCTTGGCAATCAGCCC. This encodes CAWSAVGLGNQP. The full CDR3 protein reads CAWSAVGLGNQPQHF.

Points on this clone: The DNA ends 3 residues before the CDR3 does, and the rest of the CDR3 is filled in from the germline J gene. This chain connects TRBV18 to TRBJ2-5; TRBD1 matches at 7 bases. The V gene's germline CDR1 is KGHSH and CDR2 LQKENI. The length of the CDR3 is 13 residues. With V trimmed by 5 bases and J by 2 bases, 2 bases remained unmatched. CDR3 bases read: TGTGCCAGCTCATTGGGACAGCAAGAGACC. This gives the protein CASSLGQQET. The whole CDR3 is CASSLGQQETQYF.

Worth noting for this clone: Read data end 3 residues before the CDR3 end; the end is taken from the germline J gene. The rearrangement links TRBV7-2 to TRBJ1-4; the D is unclear. The CDR3 loop spans 14 amino acids. The ends were cut back, 3 bases at V and 5 bases at J, with 10 bases in the middle. Germline V gene data show CDR1 as SGHTA and CDR2 as FQGNSA. The sequenced CDR3 bases are TGTGCCAGCAGCTTCGAACCGGGGAATGAAAAA. Translating gives CASSFEPGNEK. The entire CDR3 protein is CASSFEPGNEKLFF.

Remarks on this clone: The read ends 3 residues early relative to the CDR3; the germline J gene fills the gap. This rearrangement joins TRBV7-8 to TRBJ2-5; a possible D gene is TRBD2 (6 bases). CDR3 length equals 13 residues. The germline V gene encodes CDR1 SGHVS and CDR2 FQNEAQ. V was trimmed by 1 base and J by 4 bases, leaving 7 bases between them. The CDR3 DNA, read in part, is TGTGCCAGCAGCTTAGGGAGGGTAGAGACC. It translates to CASSLGRVET. From start to end, the CDR3 is CASSLGRVETQYF. Complete variable domain (other parts from reference TRBV7-8 and TRBJ2-5): GAGVSQSPRYKVAKRGQDVALRCDPISGHVSLFWYQQALGQGPEFLTYFQNEAQLDKSGLPSDRFFAERPEGSVSTLKIQRTQQEDSAVYLCASSLGRVETQYFGPGTRLLVL.

Concerning this clone itself: The CDR3 extends 3 residues past the end of the read, so its final part is completed from the germline J gene. The chain has TRBV30 and TRBJ2-3; no reliable D call. The CDR3 sequence is 15 residues long. Germline V CDR1 and CDR2: GTSNPN, SVGIG (reference sequence). The CDR3 bases that were read are TGTGCCTGTACCACCTTATCGGGTGCGAATCAGCCG. Translating it yields CACTTLSGANQP. The complete CDR3 protein is CACTTLSGANQPQYF.

As regards this clone: The read terminates 3 residues before the CDR3 end, so the remaining end is supplied by the germline J gene. This chain connects TRBV7-9 to TRBJ2-3; 9 nucleotides line up with TRBD1. Per the germline V gene, CDR1 is SEHNR and CDR2 is FQNEAQ (reference sequence). The junction had 5 bases not matched to a gene; V was cut back by 5 bases and J by 2 bases. The CDR3 covers 15 residues. CDR3 DNA, as far as it was read: TGTGCCAGCAGCGAAGGACAGGGGATCACAGATACG. Translating gives CASSEGQGITDT. The CDR3 as a whole reads CASSEGQGITDTQYF.

Comment on this clone: The read ends 3 residues before the CDR3 terminus; that terminus is restored from the germline J gene. The chain couples TRBV2 to TRBJ2-3; 9 bases are a match to TRBD1. With V trimmed by 6 bases and J by 1 base, 2 bases remained unmatched. The CDR3 has 14 residues. In germline, CDR1 is SNHLY, CDR2 FYNNEI. The CDR3 spells CASRQGARTDTQYF. Partial CDR3 DNA: TGTGCCAGCAGACAGGGGGCCCGCACAGATACG.

On this clone itself: The read ends 3 residues before the CDR3 terminus; that terminus is restored from the germline J gene. The V call is TRBV2, the J call TRBJ2-3, with TRBD2 matching over 13 bases. The germline V gene encodes CDR1 SNHLY and CDR2 FYNNEI. The CDR3 spans 16 residues. The covered CDR3 bases are TGTGCCAGCAGCAGGTGGACTAGCGGGAGCCGAGAGACG. Protein: CASSRWTSGSRET. The complete CDR3 reads CASSRWTSGSRETQYF.

Notes on this clone: The CDR3 end is not reached by the read, which stops 3 residues before it; the germline J gene fills it in. The rearrangement joins TRBV4-1 to TRBJ1-5; D is perhaps TRBD1 (5 bases). With 0 bases removed from V and 0 bases from J, the gap between germline ends came to 9 bases. This CDR3 has 16 residues. Germline CDR1 is MGHRA and CDR2 is YSYEKL. The CDR3: CASSQDQGFSNQPQHF. The part of the CDR3 DNA that was read is TGCGCCAGCAGCCAAGATCAGGGTTTTAGCAATCAGCCC.

Details on this clone: Sequencing ends 3 residues short of the CDR3 end; the germline J gene provides the rest. The chain joins TRBV6-2 or TRBV6-3 to TRBJ1-1, with 7 nucleotides matching TRBD1. The ends lost 2 bases at V and 0 bases at J; junction bases unmatched: 9. The CDR3 sequence is 17 residues long. CDR1 and CDR2 (germline): MNHEY, SVGEGT. The CDR3 DNA, read in part, is TGTGCCAGCAGTTACCCCCCGGCAGGGACAGTGAACACTGAA. Amino acid sequence: CASSYPPAGTVNTE. The entire CDR3 protein is CASSYPPAGTVNTEAFF.

About this clone itself: The CDR3 extends 3 residues past the end of the read, so its final part is completed from the germline J gene. V gene TRBV20-1 combines with J gene TRBJ2-5; D might be TRBD2 (6 bases). The V end lost 5 bases, the J end lost 5 bases, and 15 bases lay between the germline ends. The germline gives CDR1 DFQATT, CDR2 SNEGSKA (reference sequence). CDR3 length: 13 amino acids. Incomplete CDR3 DNA: TGCAGTGCTCAGGTGGGGACTCCCGAGACC. Amino acids: CSAQVGTPET. The CDR3 reads in full as CSAQVGTPETQYF.

With respect to this clone: The read falls 3 residues short of the CDR3 end, and the missing part is taken from the germline J gene. V gene TRBV19 combines with J gene TRBJ2-3; D unresolved. The germline V gene encodes CDR1 LNHDA and CDR2 SQIVND (reference sequence). The V end lost 7 bases, the J end lost 0 bases, and 23 bases lay between the germline ends. The CDR3 runs to 18 residues. Incomplete CDR3 DNA: TGTGCCAGTAACCCCTACTCTGCGCTAGATCCAAGCACAGATACG. Translating gives CASNPYSALDPSTDT. The complete CDR3 reads CASNPYSALDPSTDTQYF.

About this clone itself: The observed sequence ends 3 residues before the CDR3 terminus, with the missing tail filled in from the germline J gene. V is TRBV5-1 and J is TRBJ1-6; D remains ambiguous. V lost 1 base to trimming and J lost 7 bases, with 3 bases between them. The CDR3 spans 12 residues. Per germline, CDR1 SGHRS and CDR2 YFSETQ. The DNA read from the CDR3 is TGCGCCAGCAGCTTGCGGAATTCACCC. Its protein product is CASSLRNSP. The full CDR3 protein reads CASSLRNSPLHF.

Worth noting for this clone: The DNA ends 3 residues before the CDR3 does, and the rest of the CDR3 is filled in from the germline J gene. The chain links TRBV6-2 or TRBV6-3 to TRBJ1-2, with a weak D call TRBD1 (5 bases). The CDR3 consists of 13 residues. Germline CDR1 reads MNHEY; CDR2 reads SVGEGT. Trimming pared 2 bases from V and 6 bases from J, leaving 10 bases between. The CDR3 sequence is CASSYAGKDGYTF. The sequenced part of the CDR3 DNA is TGTGCCAGCAGTTACGCAGGGAAAGATGGC.

As concerns this clone: The read comes to an end 3 residues before the CDR3 does, leaving the germline J gene to fill in the end. The chain employs TRBV5-1 and TRBJ2-1, with TRBD1 matching 9 bases. The CDR3 is 16 amino acids. The germline V gene has CDR1 SGHRS and CDR2 YFSETQ. V shed 0 bases and J 4 bases; nucleotides not matched to a gene: 5. The CDR3 here is CASSLAATGGYNEQFF. CDR3 DNA (partial): TGCGCCAGCAGCTTGGCCGCGACAGGGGGTTACAATGAG.

Comment on this clone: The read terminates 3 residues ahead of where the CDR3 ends, so the germline J gene completes it. The chain uses TRBV7-8 and TRBJ2-3; maybe TRBD2 (6 bases). This CDR3 is built from 17 residues. CDR1 and CDR2 (germline): SGHVS, FQNEAQ. The sequenced part of the CDR3 DNA is TGTGCCAGCGGACTTGAGGGACTGTTGTATAGCAATCAGCCG. Translation: CASGLEGLLYSNQP. The full-length CDR3 reads as CASGLEGLLYSNQPQYF.

As to this clone: The read gets to within 3 residues of the CDR3 end, and the germline J gene fills in the rest. The chain is built from TRBV5-4 and TRBJ2-5, with TRBD2 matching over 9 bases. The germline V gene has CDR1 SGHNT and CDR2 YYREEE (reference sequence). The CDR3 extends over 14 amino acids. Unmatched junction bases numbered 2, after V lost 0 bases and J lost 5 bases. The CDR3 reads CASSLGTSVETQYF. The sequenced CDR3 bases are TGTGCCAGCAGCTTGGGGACTAGCGTGGAGACC.

As regards this clone: The sequence runs out 3 residues before the end of the CDR3; the remainder is reconstructed from the germline J gene. The chain combines TRBV7-2 with TRBJ2-7, with 7 nucleotides matching TRBD1. CDR3 length: 13 amino acids. Trimming at V came to 5 bases and at J to 4 bases, leaving 5 bases not matched to a gene. Germline CDR1 and CDR2: SGHTA and FQGNSA. Partial CDR3 DNA: TGTGCCAGCAGCGTCACAGGGGTTTACGAG. It specifies CASSVTGVYE. The full CDR3 is CASSVTGVYEQYF.

Turning to this clone: The read gets to within 3 residues of the CDR3 end, and the germline J gene fills in the rest. The chain carries TRBV5-1 and TRBJ1-2; TRBD1 matches at 11 bases. CDR3 length: 14 residues. V lost 4 bases, J lost 7 bases, and 6 bases stayed unmatched. Germline CDR1 SGHRS, CDR2 YFSETQ. The sequenced part of the CDR3 DNA is TGCGCCAGCAGCATAGCCGGGACAGGGGGTGGC. It translates to CASSIAGTGGG. In full, the CDR3 is CASSIAGTGGGYTF.

Points on this clone: The sequence runs out 3 residues before the end of the CDR3; the remainder is reconstructed from the germline J gene. The rearrangement joins TRBV28 to TRBJ1-5; 10 bases fit TRBD1. The V and J ends lost 6 bases and 0 bases, in that order; junction bases with no gene match: 8. Germline V CDR1 and CDR2: MDHEN, SYDVKM. The CDR3 covers 17 residues. CDR3 residues: CASSRQGARYSNQPQHF. CDR3 bases read: TGTGCCAGCAGCCGACAGGGGGCCCGGTATAGCAATCAGCCC. The entire variable domain, with the rest obtained from reference TRBV28 and TRBJ1-5, is as follows: DVKVTQSSRYLVKRTGEKVFLECVQDMDHENMFWYRQDPGLGLRLIYFSYDVKMKEKGDIPEGYSVSREKKERFSLILESASTNQTSMYLCASSRQGARYSNQPQHFGDGTRLSIL.

Regarding this clone: Read coverage stops 3 residues before the CDR3 terminus; the germline J gene supplies the remainder. J is TRBJ2-7 and V is TRBV5-1, with unresolved D. CDR3 length: 13 residues. V dropped 6 bases and J dropped 5 bases, with 15 bases sitting between them. Per germline, CDR1 SGHRS and CDR2 YFSETQ. The CDR3 here is CASKTRGGHEQYF. The sequenced part of the CDR3 DNA is TGCGCCAGCAAAACGCGCGGTGGTCACGAG.

A remark on this clone: From the germline J gene comes the end of the CDR3, since the read stops 3 residues before it. This chain connects TRBV18 to TRBJ1-2, with TRBD1 matching over 9 bases. The CDR3 loop spans 14 amino acids. In germline, CDR1 is KGHSH, CDR2 LQKENI. CDR3 DNA, as far as it was read: TGTGCCAGCTCACCAGGGACAGGGTCTTACGAC. Translated: CASSPGTGSYD. The complete CDR3 reads CASSPGTGSYDYTF.

Concerning this clone itself: Read sequence stops 3 residues before the CDR3 end, and the germline J gene provides the missing end. This sequence joins TRBV2 and TRBJ2-5; D remains unclear. In germline, CDR1 is SNHLY, CDR2 FYNNEI. V was pared by 10 bases and J by 7 bases, with 4 bases between. The CDR3 has 8 residues. The CDR3 sequence: CATGTQYF. The part of the CDR3 DNA that was read is TGTGCCACCGGGACC.

In regard to this clone: The DNA ends 3 residues before the CDR3 does, and the rest of the CDR3 is filled in from the germline J gene. The chain combines TRBV4-1 with TRBJ2-7; D uncertain. V was cut by 0 bases and J by 2 bases, with 14 bases left in between. The CDR3 has 16 residues. Germline V gene data show CDR1 as MGHRA and CDR2 as YSYEKL. CDR3: CASSQDQVGRAYEQYF. The part of the CDR3 DNA that was read is TGCGCCAGCAGCCAAGATCAAGTTGGCAGAGCCTACGAG.

To note about this clone: The observed sequence ends 3 residues before the CDR3 terminus, with the missing tail filled in from the germline J gene. The chain carries TRBV6-2 or TRBV6-3 and TRBJ2-7; D unresolved. This CDR3 comprises 15 residues. In germline, CDR1 is MNHEY, CDR2 SVGEGT. V lost 6 bases to trimming and J lost 0 bases, with 15 bases between them. The part of the CDR3 DNA that was read is TGTGCCAGCAGACCGACTCCCCCAAGCTCCTACGAG. It translates to CASRPTPPSSYE. The CDR3 in full is CASRPTPPSSYEQYF.

The sequenced CDR3 bases are TGCGCCAGCAGCGGAGGGGCAGACTCTGGAAACACC. Translated, it gives CASSGGADSGNT. The full-length CDR3 reads as CASSGGADSGNTIYF. The chain has TRBV5-1 and TRBJ1-3; a possible D gene is TRBD1 (5 bases). The read falls 3 residues short of the CDR3 end, and the missing part is taken from the germline J gene. Trimming left V 4 bases short and J 0 bases short, with 11 bases between. This CDR3 is 15 amino acids long. The V gene's germline CDR1 is SGHRS and CDR2 YFSETQ. Combining the CDR3 with reference TRBV5-1 and TRBJ1-3 gives the whole variable domain KAGVTQTPRYLIKTRGQQVTLSCSPISGHRSVSWYQQTPGQGLQFLFEYFSETQRNKGNFPGRFSGRQFSNSRSEMNVSTLELGDSALYLCASSGGADSGNTIYFGEGSWLTVV.

Concerning this clone: The read ends 3 residues early relative to the CDR3; the germline J gene fills the gap. The chain carries TRBV18 and TRBJ2-1, with TRBD1 matching over 7 bases. Per the germline V gene, CDR1 is KGHSH and CDR2 is LQKENI. With 3 bases clipped from V and 6 bases from J, the junction kept 8 bases outside the gene matches. The CDR3 is made up of 15 amino acids. The CDR3 here is CASSPPYTGVNEQFF. CDR3 bases read: TGTGCCAGCTCACCTCCCTACACAGGGGTCAATGAG.

For this clone: The observed sequence ends 3 residues before the CDR3 terminus, with the missing tail filled in from the germline J gene. The chain combines TRBV30 with TRBJ1-2, with 7 nucleotides matching TRBD1. CDR1 GTSNPN and CDR2 SVGIG come from the germline V gene (reference sequence). This CDR3 region has 12 residues. This CDR3 is CAWSRQGHDYTF. The part of the CDR3 DNA that was read is TGTGCCTGGAGTCGACAGGGTCACGAC. The variable domain in full, completed from reference TRBV30 and TRBJ1-2, reads SQTIHQWPATLVQPVGSPLSLECTVEGTSNPNLYWYRQAAGRGLQLLFYSVGIGQISSEVPQNLSASRPQDRQFILSSKKLLLSDSGFYLCAWSRQGHDYTFGSGTRLTVV.